Following are 6 T cell receptor beta chains from one sample sequenced in a study of T cells expressing NK-cell markers. TCRdb derives one entry per CDR3 protein from the 5' RACE reads, leaving out DNA. The table lists roughly 420,000 distinct CDR3 sequences, with approximately 6.8% in the top ten. The sequenced sample was blood T cells: a sorted CD56 or NKG2C T cell subset, CD4+ or CD8+ T cells, or bulk PBMC T cells (not recorded which). These receptors came from a woman aged 18-70 years in good health.

This chain links TRBV20-1 with TRBJ2-3; the TRBD2 assignment by TCRdb is unverifiable without DNA. CDR3 length equals 13 residues. Germline loops: CDR1 DFQATT, CDR2 SNEGSKA (reference sequence). The CDR3 sequence is CIPSGRAPDTQYF.

The chain carries TRBV7-9 and TRBJ1-1. Per the germline V gene, CDR1 is SEHNR and CDR2 is FQNEAQ (reference sequence). The CDR3 extends over 14 amino acids. The CDR3 region is CASSLELGGTEAFF.

This chain links TRBV29-1 with TRBJ2-1; TCRdb's D call of TRBD1 is untestable without DNA. Germline V gene sequence: CDR1 SQVTM, CDR2 ANQGSEA. The CDR3 runs 13 residues. The CDR3 spells CSVRDWGPNEQFF.

The chain is built from TRBV15 and TRBJ2-5; TCRdb designates TRBD1, a call that cannot be tested without DNA. The CDR3 contains 14 residues. Germline assignment: CDR1 LNHNV and CDR2 YYDKDF (reference sequence). CDR3: CATSRGGTGETQYF. Full variable domain (rest looked up from reference TRBV15 and TRBJ2-5): DAMVIQNPRYQVTQFGKPVTLSCSQTLNHNVMYWYQQKSSQAPKLLFHYYDKDFNNEADTPDNFQSRRPNTSFCFLDIRSPGLGDTAMYLCATSRGGTGETQYFGPGTRLLVL.

The V call is TRBV12-3 or TRBV12-4, the J call TRBJ2-1; absent DNA, TCRdb's TRBD2 call cannot be checked. This CDR3 is 14 amino acids long. The CDR3 protein is CASSLLAGGREQFF.

The chain uses TRBV9 and TRBJ2-3; lacking DNA, the TRBD2 call made by TCRdb goes unchecked. CDR1 and CDR2 (germline): SGDLS, YYNGEE. The CDR3 totals 14 residues. This CDR3 reads CASSDAGGTSTQYF.